This T cell receptor beta chain was profiled in a study of early T cells in non-severe SARS-CoV-2 infection. The overall study: Sequencing of bulk RNA from unsorted whole blood was done, without chain pairing. Study-wide findings and caveats: The VDJdb matching leaned toward anti-spike CD8 responses and overlooked private and CD4 specificities.

This clonotype came up many times. The antigen is unknown. This CDR3 is built from 16 residues. The V end was cut by 8 bases, the J end by 0 bases, with 16 bases between. Germline CDR1 reads SNHLY; CDR2 reads FYNNEI. The library protocol tagged individual cDNA molecules with unique molecular identifiers. TCRdb redid the calling of the 5' RACE reads with MiXCR, one entry per CDR3 protein. The sample lists almost 85,000 distinct CDR3 sequences, 9.5% to 13% occurring once. The sample consisted of whole blood. The rearrangement uses TRBV2 and TRBJ1-4; D is possibly TRBD1 (5 bases). This sequence originates from an adult who was a healthcare worker with PCR-confirmed SARS-CoV-2 infection or an uninfected control (not recorded which). CDR3 nucleotides: TGTGCCAGCTGTCGGGACGCCTATGCAACTAATGAAAAACTGTTTTTT. Its protein is CASCRDAYATNEKLFF.